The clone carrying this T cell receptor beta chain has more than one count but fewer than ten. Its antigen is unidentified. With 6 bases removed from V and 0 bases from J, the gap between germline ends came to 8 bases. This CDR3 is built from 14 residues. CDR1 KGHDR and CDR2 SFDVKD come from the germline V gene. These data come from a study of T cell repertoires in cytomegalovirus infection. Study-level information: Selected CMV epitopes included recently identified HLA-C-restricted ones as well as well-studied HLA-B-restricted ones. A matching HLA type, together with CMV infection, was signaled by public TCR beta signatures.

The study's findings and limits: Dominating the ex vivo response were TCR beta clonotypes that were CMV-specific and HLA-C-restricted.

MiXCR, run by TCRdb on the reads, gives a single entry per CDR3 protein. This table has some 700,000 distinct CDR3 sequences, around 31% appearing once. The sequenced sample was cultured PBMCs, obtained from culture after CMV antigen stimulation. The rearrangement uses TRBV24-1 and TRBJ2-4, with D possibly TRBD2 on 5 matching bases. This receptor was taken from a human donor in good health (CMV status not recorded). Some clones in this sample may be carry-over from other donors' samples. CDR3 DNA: TGTGCCACCAGTAGCGGCGGAGCCAAAAACATTCAGTACTTC. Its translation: CATSSGGAKNIQYF.